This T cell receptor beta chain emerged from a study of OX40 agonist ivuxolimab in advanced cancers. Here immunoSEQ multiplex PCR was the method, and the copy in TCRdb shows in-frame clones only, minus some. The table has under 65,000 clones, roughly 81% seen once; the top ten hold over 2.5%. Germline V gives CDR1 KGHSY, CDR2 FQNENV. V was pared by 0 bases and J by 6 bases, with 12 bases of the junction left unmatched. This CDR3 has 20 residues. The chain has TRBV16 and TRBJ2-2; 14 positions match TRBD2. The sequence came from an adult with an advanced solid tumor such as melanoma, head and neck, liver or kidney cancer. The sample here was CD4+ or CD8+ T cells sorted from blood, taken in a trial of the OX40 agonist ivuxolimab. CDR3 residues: CASSQSMGGLAGAVSGELFF. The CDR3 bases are TGTGCCAGCAGCCAATCGATGGGGGGACTAGCGGGAGCGGTCTCCGGGGAGCTGTTTTTT.